This T cell receptor (beta chain) was sequenced during a study of shared clonotypes between healthy human individuals. Notes on the study in general: Only a few donors were included, so the genetic and exposure-history diversity represented was limited. Several donors shared about 5% of their naive CD4 clonotypes. Memory subsets generally showed smaller estimated richness than naive subsets did.

The CDR3 covers 15 residues. The trim removed 6 bases at V and 7 bases at J, leaving 7 bases unmatched. In germline, CDR1 is MDHEN, CDR2 SYDVKM. Libraries were prepared by immunoSEQ multiplex PCR; TCRdb keeps only in-frame clonotypes and omits some of them. The data hold millions of clones, with more than 80% observed a single time. As for this clone: Its antigen is undetermined.

Memory CD4+ cells were the fraction left after CD45RA+ naive selection. This rearrangement joins TRBV28 to TRBJ2-1; TRBD2 matches at 12 bases. The sequence came from a man aged 18-30 years in good health. Some clones in this sample may be carry-over from other donors' samples. The sample taken for sequencing was naive CD4+ T cells from PBMCs. The subset was: CD45RA+ positively selected. As DNA, the CDR3 is TGTGCCAGCAGCCCTAGCGGGAGGGCGTTGAATGAGCAGTTCTTC. Its protein product is CASSPSGRALNEQFF.